This TCR beta chain is from a study of cytomegalovirus exposure and HLA in healthy donors (dated by TCRdb to about 2017). About the investigation overall: According to an earlier analysis of 587 of the donors, 200 million or so T cells yielded 120 million or so unique TCR beta sequences and about 300 Gb of sequence data. To predict cytomegalovirus infection status, the study brought together high-throughput TCR immunosequencing, statistical association of individual TCRs with disease status, and machine learning. Rather than using new phenotypic data, the later analysis identified candidate immune exposures from TCR beta sequences and from how often those sequences occurred across donors. Every repertoire in the discovery cohort had been generated on one and the same sequencing platform. Among around 400 genotyped donors of the cohort, an average of around 250,000 unique TCR beta nucleotide sequences was sequenced per donor, of which about 18% were non-productive. Along with the roughly 700-subject first cohort, a separate validation cohort of over a hundred different subjects was used. A later analysis re-analyzed previously published TCR beta repertoires from 666 donors and added high-resolution HLA genotyping to study TCR occurrence patterns. HLA typing covered class I and class II loci at four-digit resolution. Of the roughly 400 genotyped donors, 65% to 90% were placed in the genetic ancestry cluster associated with self-reported Caucasian donors. The study profiled the T cell repertoires of hundreds of subjects by immunosequencing and related them to cytomegalovirus serostatus. A handful of DR-DQ haplotypes were handled as single units for association and clustering because linkage in the cohort was strong. The study was designed to test whether signatures of past pathogen exposure could be identified by cataloging public T cell receptors. A later genetic analysis took genome-wide SNP genotypes for about three fifths of the 666 donors and used that subset as a discovery cohort. Donor age, sex, ethnicity and CMV serostatus were compiled together with the repertoire data. Approximately 310 gigabases of sequencing data and 78 million or so unique TCR sequences were included in an early release covering under 650 HLA-typed donors. To decide whether each TCR beta V gene segment behaved as functional or pseudogenic, an earlier analysis of some 570 of the donors relied on high-throughput TCR beta sequencing. Typing coverage differed by locus: A, B, C, DRB1 and DQB1 were typed in about 629-640 donors, DQA1 in 522, DPA1 in some 570, and DPB1 in 400 to 490. The study at large found these results: A later analysis found that most CMV-associated TCR beta chains appeared HLA-restricted, with HLA associations seemingly driven largely by CMV exposure. Compared with equally common non-associated chains, HLA-associated TCR beta chains in a later analysis were more clonally expanded and had lower generation probabilities. An earlier analysis of 450 to 750 of the donors showed that most TCR beta V segments appeared in productive rearrangements either about 90% or about 30% of the time, which broadly matched IMGT annotations. Linkage disequilibrium might explain the correlated functional status among segregating V segments, but an unknown experimental factor could not be excluded. In the study, some 180 TCR beta chains were listed as associated with cytomegalovirus. At a false discovery rate of 0.05, a later analysis linked 16,000 or so TCR beta sequences to specific HLA alleles. When HLA alleles, especially DR and DQ, strongly co-occurred, TCR associations were difficult to assign to individual alleles. The classifier was reported to diagnose cytomegalovirus status with high specificity and sensitivity in both the original and validation cohorts. According to the authors, the approach could potentially be generalized to other disease states and immunological phenotypes. In a later analysis, TCR association rates were found to vary across HLA loci, with the most associated TCRs seen for DRB1 alleles and the fewest for HLA-C alleles. Most TCR sequences were observed very rarely across donors, whereas some public TCRs were present in many individuals. Compared with the approximately 720-donor mean, donors in an Asian-associated ancestry cluster had fewer N-insertions in productive TCRs, according to a later genetic analysis. In vitro tests confirmed that a few of the cytomegalovirus-associated TCR beta chains recognize cytomegalovirus antigens. HLA typing was unavailable for some donors at each locus, so association tests used only the typed subset. Some IMGT-functional V segments, including TRBV6-2 and TRBV6-3, could not be told apart with the 87-base-pair reads, so those segments were excluded. CMV serostatus was the only immune exposure information available for the cohort. A cluster of highly shared sequence variants was judged likely to be a technical artifact of the sequencing pipeline. The earlier analysis of about 600 of the donors excluded about 16 rarely observed V segments, including chromosome 9 orphons, because counts were too low. According to a later analysis, parvovirus B19, influenza, CMV and Epstein-Barr virus appeared linked to several top co-occurrence clusters. An association between a missense DCLRE1C variant and V-gene and J-gene trimming of TCR beta chains was found in a later genetic analysis and replicated in an independent cohort. The cohort was sequenced for TCR beta chains only, and without alpha or paired-chain data the features that could be detected were limited. A further reported finding was that TCR beta sequences accurately predicted the HLA-A and HLA-B alleles for most subjects in the first cohort. The presence/absence analyses assumed that sequencing depth was roughly uniform across donors, and that assumption may not be true.

The CDR3 has 13 amino acids, counting the end cysteine and phenylalanine. Kept here is only the CDR3 DNA, which spans 39 bases and is read in frame from base 1. V is shortened by 5 bases, J by 1 base, and the region joining them spans 8 bases. CDR1 and CDR2 are drawn from the germline V gene: SGHNT, YENEEA. In total, 500 to 700 healthy bone marrow donors made up the cohort. Cohort members were all nominally healthy when sampled, although unrecorded immune exposures were likely present. The donor was CMV seronegative and belonged to the group of 350 to 400 seronegative cohort members. Every donor gave a peripheral blood sample, and the peripheral blood mononuclear cells from that sample were used for TCR beta sequencing. Genomic DNA was extracted from the blood cell samples with the Qiagen DNeasy Blood Extraction Kit. With regard to this clone: Its binding antigen is unknown. No much larger clone is present one base from it, and per-base qualities are unavailable.

Receptors were amplified or captured by the immunoSEQ multiplex PCR assay. For the multiplex PCR, a mixture combining 60 forward primers for TCR Vbeta segments and 13 reverse primers for TCR Jbeta segments was used. Amplification of the CDR3 region of rearranged TCR beta genes was performed with a multiplex PCR assay on genomic DNA. The Illumina HiSeq System was used to sequence the amplified TCR beta libraries as 87-base-pair reads. Turning to the authors' computational methods: In a later analysis, tens of millions of unique TCR beta chains were counted across the 500 to 850 repertoires, and approximately 11 million of these chains were shared by at least two donors. To remove PCR and sequencing errors, raw reads were error-corrected and collapsed into unique sequences using a nearest-neighbor algorithm that merged closely related sequences. V, D and J gene segments were assigned by aligning CDR3 sequences to IMGT reference sequences. For a sequence to be retained, a match of at least six nucleotides to both a V gene segment and a J gene segment was required. A rearrangement counted as productive if the CDR3 had no stop codons and remained in frame with V and J, and every other rearrangement counted as non-productive. Following IMGT convention, CDR3 was defined as the stretch from the second conserved V-encoded cysteine up to the conserved J-encoded phenylalanine. In an earlier analysis of roughly 580 of the donors, sequences lacking an unambiguous match to a single V gene segment were excluded. An earlier analysis of a few hundred of the donors called V segments functional above 56.7% productive rearrangements and segregating when the between-donor standard deviation exceeded 5%. To diagnose cytomegalovirus status from the catalog of TCR beta chain sequences, a statistical classification framework was built. A later analysis assigned V and J genes by comparing TCR nucleotide sequences with IMGT/GENE-DB human TR gene sequences. A later analysis assigned CDR3 sequences and most-parsimonious VDJ recombination scenarios with the TCRdist pipeline. In a later analysis, each TCR beta chain was defined by its CDR3 amino acid sequence together with its V-gene family, and reads lacking a unique V-gene family were excluded. As a way to deal with suspected cross-contamination and a sequencing artifact, a later analysis dropped under 600 nucleotide sequences that were highly shared and had low generation probability. In a later analysis, a clonal expansion index was calculated for each public chain from normalized within-repertoire ranks of inferred template counts. Generation probabilities in a later analysis came from a VDJ recombination model fitted to out-of-frame rearrangements, and those results were checked against IGoR. A later analysis scored TCR-TCR, TCR-HLA and TCR-CMV co-occurrence with hypergeometric tests, applying a repertoire-size bias correction to TCR pairs. In a later analysis, false discovery rates were estimated by permuting HLA or CMV assignments 20 times. In a later analysis, co-occurring TCRs were grouped with DBSCAN, and TCRdist sequence similarity was added when clustering was performed within HLA-allele-positive subsets. For co-occurrence clustering, repertoires with fewer than 30,000 or more than 120,000 public chains were excluded, along with about five repertoires with anomalous nucleotide sharing. The source is immuneACCESS, and TCRdb retained only in-frame sequences with V and J called. Part of the clones is not carried over; for the studies checked, unresolved V genes explain less than half of this, and the remainder is unexplained. The DNA was the basis for D and trimming; V, J and clone size are from that table. The sample data list around 200,000 clones, and less than 85% of these were observed just once. Roughly 0.7% of the sample goes to the ten largest clones.

The chain uses TRBV11-3 and TRBJ2-5; perhaps TRBD1 is the D gene, with 6 bases matching. Sequencing input: PBMCs. The receptor was isolated from a boy aged 5-17 years in good health and CMV-seronegative. In nucleotide form, the sequence is TGTGCCAGCAGCCAGGACAGCCAAGAGACCCAGTACTTC. It translates as CASSQDSQETQYF.